The 3 T cell receptor beta chains given below trace back to one sample, sequenced in a study of T cells in Graves' hyperthyroidism and ophthalmopathy (dated by TCRdb to about 2019). Library construction relied on multiplex PCR. The instrument given in TCRdb is Illumina HiSeq 2000. Amplification of TCR beta CDR3 regions was carried out from RNA transcripts. A first-round RT-PCR of the TCR CDR3 used the HTBI primer set with the Qiagen OneStep RT-PCR kit. TCRdb handled the public reads itself, with Q25 trimming in fastp and clone calling in MiXCR, and kept productive beta chains. Each CDR3 protein appears once, grouped with its most common genes and DNA. The sample includes around 440,000 distinct CDR3 sequences, with less than 20% observed a single time. The ten largest clones capture roughly 8% of the sample. Sequencing used blood. Receptors were obtained from a woman younger than 35 with Graves' hyperthyroidism.

This clonotype was recorded many times. CDR3 DNA: TGTGCCAGCAGTAAAACACGCCTAGCGGGCTTCTCCTACGAGCAGTACTTC. Protein: CASSKTRLAGFSYEQYF. This chain uses TRBV27 with TRBJ2-7; 8 bases align to TRBD2. Germline-derived CDR1 and CDR2 are MNHEY and SMNVEV (reference sequence). The V segment lost 5 bases and the J segment 0 bases; nucleotides outside the gene matches: 12. This CDR3 spans 17 amino acids.

The chain uses TRBV9 and TRBJ1-4, with a tentative D call TRBD1 (5 bases). In germline, CDR1 is SGDLS, CDR2 YYNGEE. Trimming removed 1 base from V and 0 bases from J, with 13 bases in between. CDR3 length equals 17 residues. CDR3: CASSVSGMSTTNEKLFF. The CDR3 DNA sequence: TGTGCCAGCAGCGTATCAGGGATGAGCACAACTAATGAAAAACTGTTTTTT.

This clonotype occurred many times. This sequence joins TRBV12-3 or TRBV12-4 and TRBJ2-6; D not resolved. The CDR3 spans 13 residues. Trimming left V 6 bases short and J 4 bases short, with 7 bases between. The CDR3: CASRLLGANVLTF. The DNA for the CDR3 is TGTGCCAGCAGGCTCTTGGGGGCCAACGTCCTGACTTTC.